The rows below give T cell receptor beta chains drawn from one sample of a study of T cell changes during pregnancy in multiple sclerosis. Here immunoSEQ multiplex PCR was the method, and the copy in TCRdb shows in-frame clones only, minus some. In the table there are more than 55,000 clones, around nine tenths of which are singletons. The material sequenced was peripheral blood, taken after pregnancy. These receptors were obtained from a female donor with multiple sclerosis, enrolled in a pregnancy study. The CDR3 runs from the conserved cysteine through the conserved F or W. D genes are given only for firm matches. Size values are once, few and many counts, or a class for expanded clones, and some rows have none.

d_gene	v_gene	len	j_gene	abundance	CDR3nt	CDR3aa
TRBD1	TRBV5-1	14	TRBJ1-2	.	TGCGCCAGCAGCTTCTCGGACAGGGGGGGTGGCTACACCTTC	CASSFSDRGGGYTF
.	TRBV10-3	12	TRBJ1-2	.	TGTGCCATCAGTGTTAACAGGGATGGCTACACCTTC	CAISVNRDGYTF
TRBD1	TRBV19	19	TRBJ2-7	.	TGTGCCAGTAGTCCCGCAGGGGAGGACCCGGGACAGGGGTCCTACGAGCAGTACTTC	CASSPAGEDPGQGSYEQYF
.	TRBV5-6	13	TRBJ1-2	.	TGTGCCAGCAGCTTGACAGTGTCCTATGGCTACACCTTC	CASSLTVSYGYTF
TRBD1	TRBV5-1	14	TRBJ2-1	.	TGCGCCAGCAGCTTGGGGGACAGGTACAATGAGCAGTTCTTC	CASSLGDRYNEQFF
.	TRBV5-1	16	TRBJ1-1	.	TGCGCCAGCAGCTTGGGTCACACTCAGGGGAACACTGAAGCTTTCTTT	CASSLGHTQGNTEAFF
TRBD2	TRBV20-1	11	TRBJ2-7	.	TGCAGTGCTCTAGCGGGGTACGAGCAGTACTTC	CSALAGYEQYF
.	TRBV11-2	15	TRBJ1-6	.	TGTGCCAGCAGCTTGGTGTGGGGGGGTGATTCACCCCTCCACTTT	CASSLVWGGDSPLHF
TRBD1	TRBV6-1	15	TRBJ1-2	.	TGTGCCAGCAGTGGAGTAGGGACAGGAAGCTATGGCTACACCTTC	CASSGVGTGSYGYTF
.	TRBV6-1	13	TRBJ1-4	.	TGTGCCAGCAGTGAAGGGGAGGTTGAAAAACTGTTTTTT	CASSEGEVEKLFF
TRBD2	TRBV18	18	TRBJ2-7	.	TGTGCCAGCTCACCTCCGGGACTACAACAAACTCCCTCCTACGAGCAGTACTTC	CASSPPGLQQTPSYEQYF
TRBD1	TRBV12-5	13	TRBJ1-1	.	TGTGCTAGTGGTACTCAACAGGGGACTGAAGCTTTCTTT	CASGTQQGTEAFF
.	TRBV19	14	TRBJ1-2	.	TGTGCCAGTAGCGGACACCTCTTCCGACATGGCTACACCTTC	CASSGHLFRHGYTF
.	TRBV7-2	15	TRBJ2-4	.	TGTGCCAGCAGCTTTAGGGACTTGACCAAAAACATTCAGTACTTC	CASSFRDLTKNIQYF
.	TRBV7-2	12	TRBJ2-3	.	TGTGCCAGCAGCTTCACTCAAGATACGCAGTATTTT	CASSFTQDTQYF
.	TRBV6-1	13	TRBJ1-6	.	TGTGCCAGCGAGGAGAGCTATAATTCACCCCTCCACTTT	CASEESYNSPLHF
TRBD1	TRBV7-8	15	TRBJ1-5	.	TGTGCCAGCAGCTCCGGGACAGGGTTGGATCAGCCCCAGCATTTT	CASSSGTGLDQPQHF
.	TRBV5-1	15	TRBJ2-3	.	TGCGCCAGCAGCGGCGGGTCGGGCTCGGCAGATACGCAGTATTTT	CASSGGSGSADTQYF
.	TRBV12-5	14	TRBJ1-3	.	TGTGCTAGTGGCTCAGGGGTGGCTGGAAACACCATATATTTT	CASGSGVAGNTIYF
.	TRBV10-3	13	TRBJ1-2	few	TGTGCCACCCAGCGGACAGCTAACTATGGCTACACCTTC	CATQRTANYGYTF
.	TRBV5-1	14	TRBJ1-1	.	TGCGCCAGCAGCTTGGGCGAGATTAACACTGAAGCTTTCTTT	CASSLGEINTEAFF
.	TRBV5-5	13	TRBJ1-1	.	TGTGCCAGCAGCTTATATCTGAACACTGAAGCTTTCTTT	CASSLYLNTEAFF
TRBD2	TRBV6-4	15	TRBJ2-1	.	TGTGCCAGCAGTGAAAGGACTAGCGGGGGGGATGAGCAGTTCTTC	CASSERTSGGDEQFF
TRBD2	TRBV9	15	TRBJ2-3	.	TGTGCCAGCAGCCCTGCGGGGGGGTTTTCAGATACGCAGTATTTT	CASSPAGGFSDTQYF
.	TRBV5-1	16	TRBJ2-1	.	TGCGCCAGCAGCTTGCCCACGGACTTCACCTACAATGAGCAGTTCTTC	CASSLPTDFTYNEQFF
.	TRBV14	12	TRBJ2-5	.	TGTGCCAGCAGCCAGGGGCGAGAGACCCAGTACTTC	CASSQGRETQYF
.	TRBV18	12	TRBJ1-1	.	TGTGCCAGCTCACCTCGGGTGCGTGAAGCTTTCTTT	CASSPRVREAFF
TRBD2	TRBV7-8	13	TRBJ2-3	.	TGTGCCAGCAGCTTAGCTAGCCTAGCGGGGGGGAATTTT	CASSLASLAGGNF
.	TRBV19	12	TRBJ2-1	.	TGTGCCAGTAGTATAGCCTTGAGTGAGCAGTTCTTC	CASSIALSEQFF
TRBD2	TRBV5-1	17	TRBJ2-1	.	TGCGCCAGCAGCTTGGGCGGGACTAGCGGGGATCCCAATGAGCAGTTCTTC	CASSLGGTSGDPNEQFF
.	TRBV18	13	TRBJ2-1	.	TGTGCCAGCTCACTTCAACTTAACAATGAGCAGTTCTTC	CASSLQLNNEQFF
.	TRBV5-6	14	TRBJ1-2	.	TGTGCCAGCAACCCCGCGTGGGCCGACTATGGCTACACCTTC	CASNPAWADYGYTF
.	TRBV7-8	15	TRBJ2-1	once	TGTGCCAGCAGCCCTCCACGGGGTTTTAGGAATGAGCAGTTCTTC	CASSPPRGFRNEQFF
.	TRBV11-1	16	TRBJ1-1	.	TGTGCCAGCAGCTCGTATGCGGCGAACACCCCTCCCGAAGCTTTCTTT	CASSSYAANTPPEAFF
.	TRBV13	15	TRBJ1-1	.	TGTGCCAGCAGCCCCGTGACAGGTGTCGGAACTGAAGCTTTCTTT	CASSPVTGVGTEAFF
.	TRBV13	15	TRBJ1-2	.	TGTGCCAGCAGCTTAGGAGGGACACGGAAAGATGGCTACACCTTC	CASSLGGTRKDGYTF
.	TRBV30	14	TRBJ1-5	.	TGTGCCTGGAGTAATAAAGGGGGCAATCAGCCCCAGCATTTT	CAWSNKGGNQPQHF
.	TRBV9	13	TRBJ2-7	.	TGTGCCAGCAGCGTAGAGGGACACTACGAGCAGTACTTC	CASSVEGHYEQYF
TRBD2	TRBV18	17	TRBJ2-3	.	TGTGCCAGCTCACCCCCCGGACTAGCGGAGTTCACAGATACGCAGTATTTT	CASSPPGLAEFTDTQYF
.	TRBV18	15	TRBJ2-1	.	TGTGCCAGCTCAAGATGGGCAGGGGCGAGCAATGAGCAGTTCTTC	CASSRWAGASNEQFF
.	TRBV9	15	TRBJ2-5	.	TGTGCCAGCAGCGTAGGTCAGGCCTATCAAGAGACCCAGTACTTC	CASSVGQAYQETQYF
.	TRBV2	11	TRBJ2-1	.	TGTGCCAGCAGTGAGTCCAGCGGACAGTTCTTC	CASSESSGQFF
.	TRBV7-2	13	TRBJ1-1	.	TGTGCCAGCAGCCAACGGCCGAGGACTGAAGCTTTCTTT	CASSQRPRTEAFF
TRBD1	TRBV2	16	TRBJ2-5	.	TGTGCCAGCTCCCCCGGTCGACAGGGGGACCAAGAGACCCAGTACTTC	CASSPGRQGDQETQYF
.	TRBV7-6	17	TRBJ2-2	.	TGTGCCAGCAGCTTAGTGAGCAGGGGCGCGAACACCGGGGAGCTGTTTTTT	CASSLVSRGANTGELFF
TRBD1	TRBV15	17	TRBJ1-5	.	TGTGCCACGCGAGATGGGACAGGTCAAATGAGCAATCAGCCCCAGCATTTT	CATRDGTGQMSNQPQHF
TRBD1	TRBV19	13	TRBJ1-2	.	TGTGCCAGTAGTAGGGGACAGGTCTATAGCTACACCTTC	CASSRGQVYSYTF
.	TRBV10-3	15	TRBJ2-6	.	TGTGCCATCAGTGGGACAGCCTCTGGGGCCAACGTCCTGACTTTC	CAISGTASGANVLTF
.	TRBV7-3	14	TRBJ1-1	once	TGTGCCAGCAGCTTAGGAGTCATGAACACTGAAGCTTTCTTT	CASSLGVMNTEAFF
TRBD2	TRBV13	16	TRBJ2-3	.	TGTGCCAGCAGCCAAAGAGCGGGGGGTAGCACAGATACGCAGTATTTT	CASSQRAGGSTDTQYF
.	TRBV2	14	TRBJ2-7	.	TGTGCCAGCAGTGACCAGGGAAACTCCTACGAGCAGTACTTC	CASSDQGNSYEQYF